This T cell receptor beta chain originates from a study of identical twins. This clonotype has a count of ten or more. Its cognate antigen is unknown. Via MiXCR, TCRdb re-called the 5' RACE reads, giving one row per CDR3 protein. The profile covers roughly 230,000 distinct CDR3 sequences, with roughly 8% appearing a single time and 2.5% to 3.5% taken by the ten largest. V was clipped by 5 bases and J by 7 bases, with 11 bases between them. Per germline, CDR1 MDHEN and CDR2 SYDVKM. The CDR3 contains 12 residues. Study outcomes and limitations: Memory repertoires showed no such pattern, whereas abundant cord blood beta clonotypes carried fewer insertions.

In addition, the sample was reused for a study of yellow fever vaccine responses in identical twins.

The sequencing input was CD8+ T cells sorted from blood. This clonotype was sampled from a woman between 18 and 30 years old in good health. V and J are TRBV28 and TRBJ1-1; tentatively, D is TRBD1 (6 bases). In nucleotides, the CDR3 is TGTGCCAGCAGTCAGGGGCGCGGTGAAGCTTTCTTT. This encodes CASSQGRGEAFF.